This TCR beta chain came from a study of beta chain features in type 1 diabetes. Expressed TCRB transcripts were sequenced after all isolated RNA was converted to cDNA. The protocol was immunoSEQ multiplex PCR, while the TCRdb copy is restricted to in-frame clones and leaves out a portion. The sample carries over 650,000 clones, around 15% recorded once. The V gene's germline CDR1 is KGHSH and CDR2 LQKENI. Losses at the gene ends were 2 bases for V and 2 bases for J; bases not matched to a gene: 6. The CDR3 extends over 16 amino acids. Points on this clone: Its antigen is not identified.

Study-wide points: Among patients with Type 1 diabetes, TCRB CDR3s were moderately but significantly shorter in every one of the four CD4+ subsets. PCR might favor shorter templates, but any such skew would affect patients and controls equally.

The receptor was isolated from a man between 18 and 35 years old with type 1 diabetes. Source material: naive CD4+ T cells from blood. The chain couples TRBV18 to TRBJ2-7; TRBD2 matches 10 bases. The CDR3 DNA follows: TGTGCCAGCTCACCATTGGGACTAGCGACAACCTACGAGCAGTACTTC. Translation: CASSPLGLATTYEQYF. The whole variable domain, remainder taken from reference TRBV18 and TRBJ2-7, is NAGVMQNPRHLVRRRGQEARLRCSPMKGHSHVYWYRQLPEEGLKFMVYLQKENIIDESGMPKERFSAEFPKEGPSILRIQQVVRGDSAAYFCASSPLGLATTYEQYFGPGTRLTVT.